This is a list of T cell receptor beta chains from one sample in a study of blood T cells in healthy people across ages. TCRdb itself ran the 5' RACE reads through MiXCR, one entry per CDR3 protein. Of some 800,000 distinct CDR3 sequences listed, around 25% were seen once; the top ten hold 3.7%. These same records also appear under a second study, on T cells of mothers and their children.

The sequenced material came from blood. These receptors were taken from a boy under 18 in good health. Each CDR3 is given with its conserved first and last residue. A D gene is named only where the DNA matches it firmly. Not all rows give a size; the values are once, few, many and, for expanded clones, a class.

J	size	D	V	CDR3	DNA
TRBJ2-7	few	-	TRBV7-6	CASSARDGPREQYF	TGTGCCAGCAGCGCCCGGGACGGCCCCAGAGAGCAGTACTTC
TRBJ2-7	-	-	TRBV28	CASSFIWREQYF	TGTGCCAGCAGTTTTATATGGAGAGAGCAGTACTTC
TRBJ1-6	few	TRBD1	TRBV7-9	CASSLSGTANSPLHF	TGTGCCAGCAGCTTAAGTGGGACAGCTAATTCACCCCTCCACTTT
TRBJ2-5	few	TRBD1	TRBV6-2/TRBV6-3	CASSYFGGQGETQYF	TGTGCCAGCAGTTACTTTGGTGGACAGGGAGAGACCCAGTACTTC
TRBJ1-3	-	-	TRBV20-1	CSAYRGVGNTIYF	TGCAGTGCTTACAGAGGGGTGGGAAACACCATATATTTT
TRBJ1-2	-	-	TRBV7-9	CASRRDISNYGYTF	TGTGCCAGCAGACGGGACATTAGTAACTATGGCTACACCTTC
TRBJ2-1	-	-	TRBV14	CASSQVAGFYNEQFF	TGTGCCAGCAGCCAAGTCGCGGGATTCTACAATGAGCAGTTCTTC
TRBJ1-1	few	TRBD1	TRBV12-3/TRBV12-4	CASSTAGDRGTNTEAFF	TGTGCCAGCAGTACGGCGGGAGACAGGGGAACTAACACTGAAGCTTTCTTT
TRBJ2-7	few	TRBD1	TRBV25-1	CASSRCRGTYEQYF	TGTGCCAGCAGTCGGTGCAGGGGGACCTACGAGCAGTACTTC
TRBJ2-5	-	-	TRBV28	CASNIGGGPGETQYF	TGTGCCAGCAATATCGGAGGGGGCCCTGGTGAGACCCAGTACTTC
TRBJ1-2	few	-	TRBV6-2/TRBV6-3	CASIPGPNYGYTF	TGTGCCAGCATCCCAGGACCTAACTATGGCTACACCTTC
TRBJ2-5	-	TRBD2	TRBV7-2	CASSFRTSGEGNF	TGTGCCAGCAGCTTTAGGACTAGCGGGGAGGGAAACTTC
TRBJ2-5	-	-	TRBV9	CASSVELAEETQYF	TGTGCCAGCAGCGTAGAACTAGCCGAAGAGACCCAGTACTTC
TRBJ2-4	few	TRBD1	TRBV20-1	CSARTWDTGVKNIQYF	TGCAGTGCTAGGACGTGGGATACAGGGGTTAAAAACATTCAGTACTTC
TRBJ2-7	-	-	TRBV20-1	CSARLDYEQYF	TGCAGTGCCCGCTTAGACTACGAGCAGTACTTC
TRBJ2-7	few	-	TRBV7-2	CASSTSTGGIYEQYF	TGTGCCAGCAGCACTTCGACAGGAGGGATCTACGAGCAGTACTTC